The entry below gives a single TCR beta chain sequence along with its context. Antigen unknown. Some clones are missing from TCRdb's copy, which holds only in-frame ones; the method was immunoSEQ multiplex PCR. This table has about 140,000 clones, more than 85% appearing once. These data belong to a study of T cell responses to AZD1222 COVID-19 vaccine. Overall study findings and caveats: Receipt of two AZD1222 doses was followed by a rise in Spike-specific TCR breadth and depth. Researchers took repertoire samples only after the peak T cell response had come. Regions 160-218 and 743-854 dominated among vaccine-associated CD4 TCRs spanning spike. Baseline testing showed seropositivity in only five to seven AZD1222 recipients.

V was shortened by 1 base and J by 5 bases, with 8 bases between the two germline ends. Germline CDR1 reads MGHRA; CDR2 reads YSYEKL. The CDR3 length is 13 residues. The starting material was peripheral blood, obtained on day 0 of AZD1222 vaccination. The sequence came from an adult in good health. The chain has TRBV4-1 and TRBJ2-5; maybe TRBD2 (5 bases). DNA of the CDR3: TGCGCCAGCAGCCAAGGGGAGCTGGAGACCCAGTACTTC. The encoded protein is CASSQGELETQYF.